This T cell receptor (beta chain) was identified during a study of blood T cells in healthy people across ages. Whole-study results and caveats: A strong correlation was found between TCR beta diversity and the percentage of naive T cells. Donors of long life had a larger count of naive CD4+ cells and greater diversity than aged donors.

This CDR3 has 15 residues. Germline CDR1 and CDR2: DFQATT and SNEGSKA (reference sequence). Germline trimming cut 6 bases from V and 3 bases from J; bases unmatched to any gene: 9. Isolation of PBMCs gave at least 6 million cells per sample. This clonotype was seen only a few times. Its target is unknown. The second PCR ran 7 to 11 cycles with a sample-barcoded 5' primer and J-beta primers. TCRdb re-called the 5' RACE reads with MiXCR, one entry per CDR3 protein. The sample contains some 900,000 distinct CDR3 sequences, 40% to 60% of which appear only once. The sequencing input was blood. The sequence derives from a man in his thirties or forties in good health. The chain is built from TRBV20-1 and TRBJ2-1, with 9 bases fitting TRBD2. CDR3 sequence (DNA): TGCAGTGCCACCGATAGCGGGGGACTCTACAATGAGCAGTTCTTC. It yields the protein CSATDSGGLYNEQFF.